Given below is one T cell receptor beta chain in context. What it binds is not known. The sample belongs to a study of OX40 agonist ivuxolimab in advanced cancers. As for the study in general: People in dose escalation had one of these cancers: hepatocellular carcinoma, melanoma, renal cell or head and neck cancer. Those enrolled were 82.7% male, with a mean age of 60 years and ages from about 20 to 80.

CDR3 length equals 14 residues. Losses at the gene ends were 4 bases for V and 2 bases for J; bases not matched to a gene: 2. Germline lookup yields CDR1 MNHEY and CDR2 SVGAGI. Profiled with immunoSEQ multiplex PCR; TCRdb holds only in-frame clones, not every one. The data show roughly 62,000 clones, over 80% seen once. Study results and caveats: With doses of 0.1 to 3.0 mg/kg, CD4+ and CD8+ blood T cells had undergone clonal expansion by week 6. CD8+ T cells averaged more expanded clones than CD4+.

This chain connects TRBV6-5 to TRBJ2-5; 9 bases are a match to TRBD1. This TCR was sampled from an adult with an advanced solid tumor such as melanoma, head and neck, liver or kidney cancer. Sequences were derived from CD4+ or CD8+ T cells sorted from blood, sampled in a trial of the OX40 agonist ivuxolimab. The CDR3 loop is CASSWGTGQETQYF. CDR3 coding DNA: TGTGCCAGCAGTTGGGGGACAGGGCAAGAGACCCAGTACTTC.